Shown below are 10 T cell receptor beta chains from a single sample sequenced in a study of T cells after yellow fever vaccination. Via MiXCR, TCRdb re-called the 5' RACE reads, giving one row per CDR3 protein. The sample shows tens of thousands of distinct CDR3 sequences, about 7.2% of them seen only once. Sequences were derived from CD8+ T cells sorted from PBMCs, sampled 9 to 11 days after the first yellow fever vaccination. All receptors come from a man younger than 30 who received the YFV17D yellow fever vaccine.

This clonotype appeared a few times. The J gene is TRBJ2-2, the V gene TRBV6-5, with TRBD1 matching over 10 bases. J gave up 4 bases and V 4 bases, and 3 bases lay outside the gene matches. The germline CDR1 and CDR2 sequences are MNHEY and SVGAGI. The CDR3 extends over 15 amino acids. Here the CDR3 reads CASSWGQGITGELFF. DNA for the CDR3: TGTGCCAGCAGTTGGGGACAGGGGATCACCGGGGAGCTGTTTTTT.

The J gene is TRBJ2-3, the V gene TRBV12-3 or TRBV12-4, with D hard to call. There are 14 residues in the CDR3. V was trimmed by 3 bases and J by 6 bases, leaving 13 bases between them. CDR3 nucleotide sequence: TGTGCCAGCAGTTTCGGCTCTGATGGGGATACGCAGTATTTT. Protein product: CASSFGSDGDTQYF.

This clonotype was seen just once. The rearrangement links TRBV11-2 to TRBJ2-3; 10 nucleotides align to TRBD2. CDR1 SGHAT and CDR2 FQNNGV come from the germline V gene. V trimming: 3 bases; J trimming: 2 bases; junction bases outside the gene matches: 14. The CDR3 consists of 19 residues. The CDR3: CASSFYARTSGGPTDTQYF. DNA of the CDR3: TGTGCCAGCAGCTTCTACGCAAGGACTAGCGGAGGACCCACAGATACGCAGTATTTT.

In this sample, this clonotype turned up many times. This chain joins TRBV5-5 and TRBJ2-7, with D possibly matching TRBD2 (5 bases). V lost 6 bases and J 0 bases, leaving 13 bases between the germline ends. CDR3 size: 14 residues. Germline lookup yields CDR1 SGHKS and CDR2 YYEKEE (reference sequence). The CDR3 loop reads CASMPPGLSYEQYF. For the CDR3, the DNA is TGTGCCAGCATGCCTCCTGGACTCTCCTACGAGCAGTACTTC.

This clonotype was detected only a few times. The rearrangement joins TRBV7-2 to TRBJ1-6; D perhaps matches TRBD1 (5 bases). This CDR3 is built from 14 residues. Germline values: CDR1 SGHTA, CDR2 FQGNSA. Trimming removed 1 base at V and 8 bases at J, with 9 bases between. The CDR3 DNA sequence: TGTGCCAGCAGCTTAGGGGGACTTCATTCACCCCTCCACTTT. Residues: CASSLGGLHSPLHF. The full variable domain, with the rest looked up from reference TRBV7-2 and TRBJ1-6, is GAGVSQSPSNKVTEKGKDVELRCDPISGHTALYWYRQSLGQGLEFLIYFQGNSAPDKSGLPSDRFSAERTGGSVSTLTIQRTQQEDSAVYLCASSLGGLHSPLHFGNGTRLTVT.

This clonotype was found many times. The chain has TRBV19 and TRBJ1-1; a weak D match, TRBD1 (6 bases). The ends were cut back, 3 bases at V and 5 bases at J, with 7 bases in the middle. Germline CDR1 reads LNHDA; CDR2 reads SQIVND (reference sequence). The CDR3 consists of 12 residues. The CDR3 DNA reads TGTGCCAGTAGTATGGGGGCGACTGAAGCTTTCTTT. Protein: CASSMGATEAFF.

The chain links TRBV29-1 to TRBJ2-5; 7 nucleotides agree with TRBD1. The V segment lost 7 bases and the J segment 3 bases; nucleotides outside the gene matches: 5. This CDR3 has 12 amino acids. The V gene's germline CDR1 is SQVTM and CDR2 ANQGSEA. CDR3 nucleotides: TGCAGCGGCACTGGACAGGAAGAGACCCAGTACTTC. It specifies CSGTGQEETQYF.

In its sample, this clonotype was seen many times. V gene TRBV12-3 or TRBV12-4 combines with J gene TRBJ2-5, with D possibly being TRBD2 (7 bases). Trimming removed 5 bases from V and 4 bases from J, with 17 bases in between. The CDR3 extends over 15 amino acids. The CDR3 loop is CASSHSGEGGETQYF. The CDR3 nucleotides read TGTGCCAGCAGTCACTCAGGGGAGGGAGGAGAGACCCAGTACTTC.

About this clonotype itself: This may come from a read error, since a much larger clone is one base off. The chain uses TRBV10-3 and TRBJ1-1, with unresolved D. The length of the CDR3 is 15 residues. CDR1 ENHRY and CDR2 SYGVKD come from the germline V gene. V was pared by 10 bases and J by 2 bases, with 20 bases between. The CDR3 is CASDPGLARNTEAFF. The CDR3 DNA follows: TGTGCCAGCGACCCGGGCCTGGCCCGTAACACTGAAGCTTTCTTT.

This clonotype showed up many times. The chain carries TRBV4-3 and TRBJ2-7; D could derive from TRBD1 or TRBD2 (5 bases each). Trimming pared 1 base from V and 0 bases from J, leaving 16 bases between. Per the germline V gene, CDR1 is LGHNA and CDR2 is YSLEER. CDR3 length: 17 amino acids. The chain's CDR3 is CASSQGPGRETSYEQYF. The CDR3 bases are TGCGCCAGCAGCCAAGGGCCGGGCAGGGAGACCTCCTACGAGCAGTACTTC.